The 20 T cell receptor beta chains below were found in one sample sequenced in a study of preoperative IRX-2 immunotherapy in early breast cancer. Assay: immunoSEQ multiplex PCR; the TCRdb copy retains only in-frame clones and omits some. The profile covers fewer than 70,000 clones, with around 94% appearing a single time and under 2% taken by the ten largest. As to treatment: preoperative locoregional IRX-2 cytokine immunotherapy. Collection of the sample occurred from a patient treated with IRX-2 immunotherapy. These receptors all stem from a human donor with breast cancer.

V gene TRBV14 combines with J gene TRBJ2-7; 8 bases match TRBD1. This CDR3 has 14 amino acids. After removal of 4 bases from V and 0 bases from J, the junction contained 2 bases not matched to a gene. Germline V gene lookup returns CDR1 SGHDN and CDR2 FVKESK. The CDR3 is CASSRQGISYEQYF. The CDR3 coding sequence is TGTGCCAGCAGCCGACAGGGGATCTCCTACGAGCAGTACTTC.

This rearrangement joins TRBV27 to TRBJ2-5; 9 bases are shared with TRBD1. The CDR3 has 12 residues. The V segment lost 8 bases and the J segment 6 bases; nucleotides outside the gene matches: 4. Per the germline V gene, CDR1 is MNHEY and CDR2 is SMNVEV (reference sequence). The CDR3, as DNA: TGTGCCAGCGGGACAGGGTGGCAGACCCAGTACTTC. This sequence encodes CASGTGWQTQYF.

The chain links TRBV18 to TRBJ1-1, with D maybe TRBD1 (5 bases). Trimming removed 5 bases from V and 3 bases from J, with 13 bases in between. The CDR3 has 14 amino acids. Germline values: CDR1 KGHSH, CDR2 LQKENI. The CDR3 loop reads CASSSSGGDTEAFF. In nucleotides, the CDR3 is TGTGCCAGCTCATCGTCTGGGGGGGACACTGAAGCTTTCTTT.

V gene TRBV5-1 combines with J gene TRBJ1-1, with D possibly TRBD1 on 6 matching bases. Per germline, CDR1 SGHRS and CDR2 YFSETQ. The CDR3 is 17 residues long. The V and J ends lost 0 bases and 4 bases respectively, with 19 bases between them. CDR3 in amino acids: CASSLAGAGGSGTEAFF. In DNA, the CDR3 is TGCGCCAGCAGCTTGGCAGGGGCGGGGGGCTCGGGCACTGAAGCTTTCTTT.

The chain joins TRBV5-6 to TRBJ2-7; 15 bases line up with TRBD2. The CDR3 has 16 amino acids. The junction had 10 bases not matched to a gene; V was cut back by 4 bases and J by 8 bases. The germline CDR1 and CDR2 sequences are SGHDT and YYEEEE. The CDR3 DNA reads TGTGCCAGCAGCATAACAACGGGACTAGCGGGGGGAAAGCAGTACTTC. Residues: CASSITTGLAGGKQYF.

The chain joins TRBV27 to TRBJ2-3; no firm D call. Trimming took 2 bases from V and 0 from J, leaving 6 bases between them. The germline V gene has CDR1 MNHEY and CDR2 SMNVEV (reference sequence). CDR3 size: 14 residues. CDR3 DNA: TGTGCCAGCAGTTTACGAGCGAGCACAGATACGCAGTATTTT. As protein: CASSLRASTDTQYF.

This rearrangement joins TRBV28 to TRBJ1-5, with TRBD1 matching over 11 bases. With V trimmed by 5 bases and J by 6 bases, 0 bases remained unmatched. Looked up from germline, CDR1 is MDHEN and CDR2 is SYDVKM. The CDR3 totals 13 residues. The CDR3 DNA reads TGTGCCAGCAGTGGGACAGGGGGTCAGCCCCAGCATTTT. It codes for CASSGTGGQPQHF.

J is TRBJ2-7 and V is TRBV19; 7 nucleotides line up with TRBD2. The J segment lost 2 bases and the V segment lost 8 bases, leaving 0 bases of the junction unmatched. This CDR3 region has 11 residues. Germline CDR1 LNHDA, CDR2 SQIVND (reference sequence). CDR3 DNA: TGTGCCAGTCGGGGGGCCTACGAGCAGTACTTC. Translating gives CASRGAYEQYF.

V is TRBV19 and J is TRBJ1-1; possibly TRBD1 for D (6 bases). The CDR3 contains 14 residues. CDR1 and CDR2 from the germline V gene are LNHDA and SQIVND (reference sequence). Trimming cost V 7 bases and J 0 bases, with 12 bases left between them. The CDR3, as DNA: TGTGCCAGTACCCCAGGGACAATGAACACTGAAGCTTTCTTT. It encodes CASTPGTMNTEAFF.

This clone has only one observation. The chain has TRBV9 and TRBJ1-1, with D possibly TRBD1 on 5 matching bases. CDR1 is SGDLS, CDR2 YYNGEE, per germline. Trimming stripped 3 bases from V and 1 base from J, with 16 bases between. The CDR3 covers 16 residues. The CDR3 DNA sequence: TGTGCCAGCAGCGAGAGGGAGGGGCAGGGGAACACTGAAGCTTTCTTT. This sequence encodes CASSEREGQGNTEAFF.

This chain links TRBV5-4 with TRBJ1-1, with TRBD1 identical over 11 bases. The CDR3 loop spans 14 amino acids. Germline loops: CDR1 SGHNT, CDR2 YYREEE (reference sequence). With 3 bases clipped from V and 4 bases from J, the junction kept 2 bases outside the gene matches. In nucleotides, the CDR3 is TGTGCCAGCAGCTACGGGACAGGGGGCACTGAAGCTTTCTTT. Its protein is CASSYGTGGTEAFF.

This clone has only a few counts. The sample holds other DNA sequences that translate to the same CDR3. The rearrangement uses TRBV11-3 and TRBJ2-3; the D gene is possibly TRBD2 (5 bases). V was pared by 1 base and J by 1 base, with 12 bases between. In germline, CDR1 is SGHNT, CDR2 YENEEA. The CDR3 contains 16 residues. This CDR3 is CASSLGGAEGTDTQYF. In DNA, the CDR3 is TGTGCCAGCAGCTTAGGAGGAGCGGAGGGCACAGATACGCAGTATTTT.

The chain links TRBV10-3 to TRBJ2-7, with TRBD2 matching over 12 bases. Germline CDR1 ENHRY, CDR2 SYGVKD. The length of the CDR3 is 14 residues. V lost 5 bases, J lost 4 bases, and 3 bases stayed unmatched. CDR3 nucleotide sequence: TGTGCCATCAGTAGGACTAGCGGGGTTTACGAGCAGTACTTC. Amino acid sequence: CAISRTSGVYEQYF.

The chain uses TRBV9 and TRBJ2-7, with 8 bases lining up with TRBD2. Germline-derived CDR1 and CDR2 are SGDLS and YYNGEE. CDR3 length equals 15 residues. Germline trimming cut 0 bases from V and 7 bases from J; bases unmatched to any gene: 9. The CDR3: CASSVVGARGGEQYF. CDR3 nucleotides: TGTGCCAGCAGCGTAGTTGGGGCCCGGGGGGGAGAGCAGTACTTC.

V usage is TRBV5-8 and J usage is TRBJ1-2; D unresolved. Germline V gene data show CDR1 as SGHTS and CDR2 as YDEGEE. Trimming cost V 0 bases and J 2 bases, with 11 bases left between them. CDR3 length equals 15 residues. The DNA for the CDR3 is TGTGCCAGCAGCTTGGACCACACTACCAACTATGGCTACACCTTC. The encoded protein is CASSLDHTTNYGYTF.

The chain is built from TRBV7-8 and TRBJ2-5, with 8 bases lining up with TRBD2. V lost 3 bases to trimming and J lost 0 bases; unmatched junction nucleotides: 9. Per the germline V gene, CDR1 is SGHVS and CDR2 is FQNEAQ. This CDR3 has 17 residues. In DNA form, the CDR3 reads TGTGCCAGCAGCTTTCGGTCCCCTAGCGGGTACCAAGAGACCCAGTACTTC. Encoded protein: CASSFRSPSGYQETQYF.

The V gene is TRBV4-1, the J gene TRBJ1-6, with D unclear. Germline values: CDR1 MGHRA, CDR2 YSYEKL. The V gene lost 0 bases and the J gene lost 0 bases, with 9 bases spanning the gap. The CDR3 has 17 amino acids. This CDR3 is CASSQDGQSSYNSPLHF. The CDR3 bases are TGCGCCAGCAGCCAAGATGGCCAGAGCTCCTATAATTCACCCCTCCACTTT.

V usage is TRBV13 and J usage is TRBJ2-7, with 7 bases aligning to TRBD2. Germline-derived CDR1 and CDR2 are PRHDT and FYEKMQ (reference sequence). CDR3 length: 13 amino acids. Trimming removed 4 bases from V and 4 bases from J; junction bases left unmatched: 4. The CDR3 coding sequence is TGTGCCAGCAGCTCGACTAGCAGGTACGAGCAGTACTTC. Its protein product is CASSSTSRYEQYF.

This clone has only one observation. The chain is built from TRBV9 and TRBJ1-6; tentatively, D is TRBD1 (5 bases). The germline V gene has CDR1 SGDLS and CDR2 YYNGEE. The CDR3 runs 13 residues. V lost 5 bases, J lost 9 bases, and 12 bases lay in between. The CDR3 is CASRAGGGSPLHF. CDR3 nucleotides: TGTGCCAGCAGGGCGGGGGGGGGTTCACCCCTCCACTTT.

The chain recombines TRBV30 with TRBJ2-5; no firm D call. The germline gives CDR1 GTSNPN, CDR2 SVGIG (reference sequence). This CDR3 has 13 residues. Trimming shortened V by 0 bases and J by 2 bases, and 7 bases separated the two germline ends. The chain's CDR3 is CAWSVGTQETQYF. DNA for the CDR3: TGTGCCTGGAGTGTGGGTACGCAAGAGACCCAGTACTTC.